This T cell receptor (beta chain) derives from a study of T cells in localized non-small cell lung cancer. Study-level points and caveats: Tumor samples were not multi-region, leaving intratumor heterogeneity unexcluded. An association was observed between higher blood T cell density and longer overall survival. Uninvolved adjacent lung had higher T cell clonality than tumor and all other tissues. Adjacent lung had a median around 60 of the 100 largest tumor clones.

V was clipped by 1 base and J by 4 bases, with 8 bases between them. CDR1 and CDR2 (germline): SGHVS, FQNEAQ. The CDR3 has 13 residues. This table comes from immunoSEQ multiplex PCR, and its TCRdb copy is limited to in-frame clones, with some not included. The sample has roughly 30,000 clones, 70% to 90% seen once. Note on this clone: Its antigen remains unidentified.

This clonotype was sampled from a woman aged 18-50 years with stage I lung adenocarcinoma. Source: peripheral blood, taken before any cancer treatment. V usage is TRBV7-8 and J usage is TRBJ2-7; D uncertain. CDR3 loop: CASSLESLYEQYF. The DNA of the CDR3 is TGTGCCAGCAGCTTAGAGTCTCTTTACGAGCAGTACTTC.